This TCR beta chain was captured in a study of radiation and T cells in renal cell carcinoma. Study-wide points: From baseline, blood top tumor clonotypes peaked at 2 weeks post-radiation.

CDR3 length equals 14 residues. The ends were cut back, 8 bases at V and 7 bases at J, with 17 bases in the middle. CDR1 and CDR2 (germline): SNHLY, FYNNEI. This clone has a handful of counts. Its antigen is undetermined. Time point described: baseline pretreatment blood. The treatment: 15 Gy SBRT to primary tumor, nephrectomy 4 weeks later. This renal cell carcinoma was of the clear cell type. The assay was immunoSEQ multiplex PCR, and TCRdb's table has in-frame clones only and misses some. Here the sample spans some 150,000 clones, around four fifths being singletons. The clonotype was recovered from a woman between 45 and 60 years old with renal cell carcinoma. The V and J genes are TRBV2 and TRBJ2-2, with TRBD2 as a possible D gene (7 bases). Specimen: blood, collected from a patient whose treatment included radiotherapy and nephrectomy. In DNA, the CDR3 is TGTGCCAGCCTGCCCAGGGGCGGGAGCGGGGAGCTGTTTTTT. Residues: CASLPRGGSGELFF. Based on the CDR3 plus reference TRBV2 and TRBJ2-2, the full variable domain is EPEVTQTPSHQVTQMGQEVILRCVPISNHLYFYWYRQILGQKVEFLVSFYNNEISEKSEIFDDQFSVERPDGSNFTLKIRSTKLEDSAMYFCASLPRGGSGELFFGEGSRLTVL.